These 18 T cell receptor beta chains were all obtained from the same sample, sequenced in a study of control samples from healthy donors and cancer patients. Assay used: immunoSEQ multiplex PCR; TCRdb lists only in-frame clones, some missing. The repertoire consists of 150,000 to 200,000 clones, with 95% to 96% occurring once and the leading ten covering about 0.94%. The specimen was blood. Source of these receptors: a woman in her twenties or thirties in good health.

V is TRBV30 and J is TRBJ2-2, with D perhaps being TRBD1 or TRBD2 (5 bases each). CDR3 length equals 14 residues. Trimming removed 2 bases at V and 8 bases at J, with 15 bases between. Germline-derived CDR1 and CDR2 are GTSNPN and SVGIG (reference sequence). The CDR3 loop is CAWSLNGGKGELFF. The CDR3 DNA is TGTGCCTGGAGTCTTAATGGGGGAAAAGGGGAGCTGTTTTTT.

V and J are TRBV19 and TRBJ1-5; D is unresolved. The CDR3 spans 14 residues. Per germline, CDR1 LNHDA and CDR2 SQIVND (reference sequence). Trimming stripped 3 bases from V and 3 bases from J, with 9 bases between. CDR3: CASSMWQINQPQHF. For the CDR3, the DNA is TGTGCCAGTAGTATGTGGCAGATCAATCAGCCCCAGCATTTT.

The chain couples TRBV27 to TRBJ2-2; TRBD1 is a possible D gene (8 bases). CDR1 MNHEY and CDR2 SMNVEV come from the germline V gene (reference sequence). CDR3 length equals 14 residues. V gave up 6 bases and J gave up 6 bases, with 14 bases separating them. The CDR3 region is CASRDRGGPGELFF. DNA for the CDR3: TGTGCCAGCAGAGACAGGGGAGGGCCCGGGGAGCTGTTTTTT.

The rearrangement joins TRBV19 to TRBJ2-5; TRBD1 is a possible D gene (6 bases). The CDR3 loop spans 12 amino acids. Trimming took 6 bases from V and 9 from J, leaving 14 bases between them. CDR1 LNHDA and CDR2 SQIVND come from the germline V gene (reference sequence). The CDR3 region is CASSAQDSAQYF. The CDR3 DNA follows: TGTGCCAGTAGCGCTCAGGACAGTGCCCAGTACTTC.

The chain joins TRBV18 to TRBJ2-3, with TRBD2 matching over 10 bases. Trimming took 0 bases from V and 0 from J; bases not matched to a gene: 6. The CDR3 sequence is 18 residues long. Germline lookup yields CDR1 KGHSH and CDR2 LQKENI. The CDR3 DNA reads as TGTGCCAGCTCACCACCTCTAGCGGGAGCCCCTAGCACAGATACGCAGTATTTT. Translated: CASSPPLAGAPSTDTQYF.

This chain uses TRBV19 with TRBJ2-5; tentative D call: TRBD1 (6 bases). CDR1 LNHDA and CDR2 SQIVND come from the germline V gene (reference sequence). Trimming took off 1 base at V and 3 bases at J, with 9 bases between the two ends. This CDR3 is 14 amino acids long. The CDR3 is CASSIGNREETQYF. CDR3 bases: TGTGCCAGTAGTATAGGGAACAGGGAAGAGACCCAGTACTTC.

The rearrangement uses TRBV19 and TRBJ1-6, with TRBD1 matching 8 bases. V gave up 7 bases and J gave up 7 bases; unmatched junction bases: 3. Germline CDR1 and CDR2: LNHDA and SQIVND (reference sequence). The CDR3 totals 13 residues. This CDR3 is CASTRTGNSPLHF. Written as DNA, the CDR3 is TGTGCCAGTACTCGGACAGGGAATTCACCCCTCCACTTT.

The J gene is TRBJ2-1, the V gene TRBV6-5; TRBD2 agrees at 9 bases. V was clipped by 4 bases and J by 0 bases; unmatched bases: 4. Germline V CDR1 and CDR2: MNHEY, SVGAGI. This CDR3 is 16 amino acids long. CDR3 protein: CASSWTSVNSYNEQFF. Written as DNA, the CDR3 is TGTGCCAGCAGTTGGACTAGCGTAAACTCCTACAATGAGCAGTTCTTC.

This clone was recorded only once. The chain is built from TRBV12-3 or TRBV12-4 and TRBJ2-3; D call uncertain. The CDR3 is 12 residues long. V dropped 3 bases and J dropped 5 bases, with 6 bases sitting between them. The CDR3 here is CASSLWIDTQYF. CDR3 nucleotide sequence: TGTGCCAGCAGTTTGTGGATAGATACGCAGTATTTT.

The chain employs TRBV7-9 and TRBJ2-7, with D maybe TRBD2 (6 bases). Germline CDR1 SEHNR, CDR2 FQNEAQ (reference sequence). The CDR3 has 15 residues. V gave up 4 bases and J gave up 0 bases, with 13 bases separating them. CDR3 nucleotide sequence: TGTGCCAGCAGCTCCGCATCTAGCGACTCCTACGAGCAGTACTTC. Translated: CASSSASSDSYEQYF.

V usage is TRBV28 and J usage is TRBJ2-7; the D gene could be TRBD1 or TRBD2 (5 bases each). Germline CDR1 MDHEN, CDR2 SYDVKM. Trimming shortened V by 7 bases and J by 8 bases, and 18 bases separated the two germline ends. The CDR3 extends over 13 amino acids. As DNA, the CDR3 is TGTGCCAGCACCATCGGGACCCCTCTTCAGCAGTACTTC. It encodes CASTIGTPLQQYF. Combining the CDR3 with reference TRBV28 and TRBJ2-7 gives the whole variable domain DVKVTQSSRYLVKRTGEKVFLECVQDMDHENMFWYRQDPGLGLRLIYFSYDVKMKEKGDIPEGYSVSREKKERFSLILESASTNQTSMYLCASTIGTPLQQYFGPGTRLTVT.

This rearrangement joins TRBV5-1 to TRBJ1-1, with D possibly TRBD1 on 5 matching bases. The CDR3 runs to 15 residues. Trimming shortened V by 0 bases and J by 1 base, and 10 bases separated the two germline ends. Germline CDR1 reads SGHRS; CDR2 reads YFSETQ. The CDR3 loop is CASSLAKGPNTEAFF. DNA of the CDR3: TGCGCCAGCAGCTTGGCCAAGGGGCCGAACACTGAAGCTTTCTTT.

The chain couples TRBV19 to TRBJ1-1; 8 positions match TRBD1. The germline CDR1 and CDR2 sequences are LNHDA and SQIVND (reference sequence). The CDR3 consists of 17 residues. The J segment lost 0 bases and the V segment lost 1 base, leaving 7 bases of the junction unmatched. The CDR3 DNA is TGTGCCAGTAGTATAGGCCCTGGACAGGGATTGAACACTGAAGCTTTCTTT. This sequence encodes CASSIGPGQGLNTEAFF.

The chain carries TRBV18 and TRBJ1-2, with TRBD1 as a possible D gene (6 bases). The V gene lost 6 bases and the J gene lost 4 bases, with 15 bases spanning the gap. In germline, CDR1 is KGHSH, CDR2 LQKENI. The CDR3 is 14 amino acids. In nucleotides, the CDR3 is TGTGCCAGCTCTCCGACAGGCGATCGCTATGGCTACACCTTC. This sequence encodes CASSPTGDRYGYTF.

The V and J genes are TRBV6-2 or TRBV6-3 and TRBJ2-1; the match to TRBD2 covers 12 bases. CDR1 and CDR2 from the germline V gene are MNHEY and SVGEGT. The ends lost 0 bases at V and 0 bases at J; junction bases unmatched: 3. The CDR3 is made up of 18 amino acids. The CDR3 here is CASSYSMTSGGSYNEQFF. In DNA form, the CDR3 reads TGTGCCAGCAGTTACTCTATGACTAGCGGGGGCTCCTACAATGAGCAGTTCTTC.

The chain is built from TRBV25-1 and TRBJ2-7; TRBD1 aligns across 9 bases. J was trimmed by 0 bases and V by 2 bases; bases with no gene match: 5. This CDR3 contains 16 residues. CDR1 MGHDK and CDR2 SYGVNS come from the germline V gene. The chain's CDR3 is CASSEGGGQGSYEQYF. CDR3 nucleotide sequence: TGTGCCAGCAGTGAAGGGGGGGGACAGGGCTCCTACGAGCAGTACTTC.

V is TRBV6-5 and J is TRBJ2-4; the D gene is possibly TRBD2 (6 bases). V lost 7 bases and J 7 bases, leaving 11 bases between the germline ends. This CDR3 has 12 amino acids. Germline CDR1 reads MNHEY; CDR2 reads SVGAGI. The CDR3 is CASTSVLNIQYF. In DNA form, the CDR3 reads TGTGCCAGCACTAGCGTTTTGAACATTCAGTACTTC.

On this clone: Other DNA sequences in this sample translate to the same CDR3. The CDR3 nucleotides read TGCGCCAGCAGCCAGGGGACAGGAACCTACGAGCAGTACTTC. It is translated as CASSQGTGTYEQYF. The chain is built from TRBV4-1 and TRBJ2-7; 8 positions match TRBD1. Germline V lookup: CDR1 MGHRA, CDR2 YSYEKL. The trim removed 3 bases at V and 2 bases at J, leaving 3 bases unmatched. This CDR3 has 14 amino acids.